Below are 2 T cell receptor beta chains sequenced from a single sample in a study of beta chain features in type 1 diabetes. Notes on the study in general: TCRB CDR3 length was moderately but significantly reduced in all four CD4+ subsets of Type 1 diabetes patients.

The antigens these receptors bind are not known. All of the isolated RNA was reverse transcribed, so expressed TCRB transcripts were sequenced. Some clones are missing from TCRdb's copy, which holds only in-frame ones; the method was immunoSEQ multiplex PCR. The repertoire includes 300,000 to 350,000 clones, roughly 14% of them detected once, and over 0.014% sits in the top ten. The specimen sequenced was naive CD4+ T cells from blood. Source of these receptors: a young woman with type 1 diabetes.

This clone appeared a few times. The sample contains more than one DNA sequence encoding this CDR3. J is TRBJ2-3 and V is TRBV5-1, with 8 bases that match TRBD2. This CDR3 spans 16 amino acids. Germline-derived CDR1 and CDR2 are SGHRS and YFSETQ. The junction had 4 bases not matched to a gene; V was cut back by 1 base and J by 0 bases. The DNA of the CDR3 is TGCGCCAGCAGCTTGCTCGCGGGAGGTAGCACAGATACGCAGTATTTT. Translation gives CASSLLAGGSTDTQYF.

This clone was counted a few times. The V gene is TRBV29-1, the J gene TRBJ2-5; a weak D match, TRBD1 (6 bases). In germline, CDR1 is SQVTM, CDR2 ANQGSEA. The CDR3 extends over 11 amino acids. The CDR3 protein is CTCTGSETQYF. For the CDR3, the DNA is TGCACCTGCACAGGGTCGGAGACCCAGTACTTC. Full variable domain (outside the CDR3, taken from reference TRBV29-1 and TRBJ2-5): SAVISQKPSRDICQRGTSLTIQCQVDSQVTMMFWYRQQPGQSLTLIATANQGSEATYESGFVIDKFPISRPNLTFSTLTVSNMSPEDSSIYLCTCTGSETQYFGPGTRLLVL.